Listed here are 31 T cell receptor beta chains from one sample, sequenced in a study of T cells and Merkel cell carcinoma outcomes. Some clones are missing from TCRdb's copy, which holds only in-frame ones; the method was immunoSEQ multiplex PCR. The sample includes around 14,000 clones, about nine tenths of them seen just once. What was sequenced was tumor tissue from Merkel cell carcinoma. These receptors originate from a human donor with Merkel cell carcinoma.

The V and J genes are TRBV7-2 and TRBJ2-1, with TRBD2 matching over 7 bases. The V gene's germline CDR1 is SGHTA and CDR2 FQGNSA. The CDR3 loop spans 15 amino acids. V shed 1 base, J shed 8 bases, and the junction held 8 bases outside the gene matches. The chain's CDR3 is CASSLVSGPGYEQFF. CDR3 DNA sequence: TGTGCCAGCAGCTTAGTTAGCGGGCCTGGGTATGAGCAGTTCTTC.

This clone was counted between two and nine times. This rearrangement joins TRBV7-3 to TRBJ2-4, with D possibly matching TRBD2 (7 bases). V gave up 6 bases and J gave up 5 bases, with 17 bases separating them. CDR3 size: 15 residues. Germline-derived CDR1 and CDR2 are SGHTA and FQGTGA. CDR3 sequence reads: CASSLVVGGENIQYF. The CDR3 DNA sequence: TGTGCCAGCAGTTTGGTCGTAGGGGGGGAAAACATTCAGTACTTC.

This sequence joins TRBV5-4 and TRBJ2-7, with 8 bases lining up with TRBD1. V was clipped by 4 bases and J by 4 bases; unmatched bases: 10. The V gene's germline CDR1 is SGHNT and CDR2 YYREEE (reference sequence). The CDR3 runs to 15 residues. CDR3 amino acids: CASSTQTGETYEQYF. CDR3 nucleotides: TGTGCCAGCAGCACACAGACAGGGGAGACTTACGAGCAGTACTTC.

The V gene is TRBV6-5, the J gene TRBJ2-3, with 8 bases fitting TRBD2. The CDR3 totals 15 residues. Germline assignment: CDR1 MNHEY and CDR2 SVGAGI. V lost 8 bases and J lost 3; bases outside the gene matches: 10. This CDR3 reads CASRTKRELTDTQYF. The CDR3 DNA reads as TGTGCCAGCCGAACTAAGCGGGAGCTGACAGATACGCAGTATTTT.

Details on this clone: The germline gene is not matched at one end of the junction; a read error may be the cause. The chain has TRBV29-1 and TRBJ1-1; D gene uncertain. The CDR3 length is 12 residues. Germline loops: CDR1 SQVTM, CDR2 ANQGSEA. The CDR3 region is CSVEDGGTEVFF. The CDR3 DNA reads TGCAGCGTTGAAGACGGAGGCACTGAAGTTTTCTTT.

The CDR3, as DNA: TGTGCCAGCAGTTCAAGCGGGAGGGCCGGGGAGCTGTTTTTT. This gives the protein CASSSSGRAGELFF. The V call is TRBV5-4, the J call TRBJ2-2, with 10 bases lining up with TRBD2. This CDR3 is 14 amino acids long. V dropped 5 bases and J dropped 6; count of bases not matched to a gene: 4. CDR1 and CDR2 (germline): SGHNT, YYREEE (reference sequence).

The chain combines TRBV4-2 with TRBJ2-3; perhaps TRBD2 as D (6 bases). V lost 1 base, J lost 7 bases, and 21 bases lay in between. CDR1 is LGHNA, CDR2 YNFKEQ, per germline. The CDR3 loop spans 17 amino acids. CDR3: CASSQGSSGWGENTQYF. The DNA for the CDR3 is TGTGCCAGCAGCCAAGGAAGTTCAGGGTGGGGGGAGAATACGCAGTATTTT.

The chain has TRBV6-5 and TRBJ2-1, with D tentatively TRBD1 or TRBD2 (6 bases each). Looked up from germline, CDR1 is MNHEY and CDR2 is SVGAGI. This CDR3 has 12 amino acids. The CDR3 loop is CAWRGRSDEQFF. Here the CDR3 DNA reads TGTGCGTGGAGGGGGAGGTCCGATGAGCAGTTCTTC.

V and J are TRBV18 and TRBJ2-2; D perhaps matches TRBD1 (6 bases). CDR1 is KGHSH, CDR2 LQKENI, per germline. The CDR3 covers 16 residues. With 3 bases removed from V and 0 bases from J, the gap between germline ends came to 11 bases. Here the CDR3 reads CASSPLGATNTGELFF. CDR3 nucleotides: TGTGCCAGCTCACCCTTGGGGGCGACGAACACCGGGGAGCTGTTTTTT. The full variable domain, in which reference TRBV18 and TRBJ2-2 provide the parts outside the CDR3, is NAGVMQNPRHLVRRRGQEARLRCSPMKGHSHVYWYRQLPEEGLKFMVYLQKENIIDESGMPKERFSAEFPKEGPSILRIQQVVRGDSAAYFCASSPLGATNTGELFFGEGSRLTVL.

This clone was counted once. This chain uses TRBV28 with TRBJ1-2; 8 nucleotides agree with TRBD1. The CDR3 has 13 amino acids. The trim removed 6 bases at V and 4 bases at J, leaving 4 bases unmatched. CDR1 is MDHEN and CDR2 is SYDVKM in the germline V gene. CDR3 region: CASRDRAGYGYTF. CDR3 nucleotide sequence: TGTGCCAGCAGGGACAGGGCGGGCTATGGCTACACCTTC.

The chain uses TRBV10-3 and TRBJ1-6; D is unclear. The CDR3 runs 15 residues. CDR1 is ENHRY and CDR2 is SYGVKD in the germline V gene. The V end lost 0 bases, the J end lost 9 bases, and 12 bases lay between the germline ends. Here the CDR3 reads CAISESLGEGSPLHF. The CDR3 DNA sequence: TGTGCCATCAGTGAGTCGCTGGGAGAGGGTTCACCCCTCCACTTT.

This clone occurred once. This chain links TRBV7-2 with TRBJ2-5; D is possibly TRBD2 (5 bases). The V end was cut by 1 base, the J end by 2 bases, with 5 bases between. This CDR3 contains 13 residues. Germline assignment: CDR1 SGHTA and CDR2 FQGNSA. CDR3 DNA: TGTGCCAGCAGCTTAGGGGAGCAAGAGACCCAGTACTTC. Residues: CASSLGEQETQYF.

The DNA for the CDR3 is TGTGCCATCAGTGAGTCTTTGGCCGCAATTAATGAAAAACTGTTTTTT. It encodes CAISESLAAINEKLFF. V usage is TRBV10-3 and J usage is TRBJ1-4, with no clear D. The CDR3 consists of 16 residues. Between the trimmed V and J ends, which lost 0 bases and 4 bases, there was a span of 12 bases. Germline assignment: CDR1 ENHRY and CDR2 SYGVKD.

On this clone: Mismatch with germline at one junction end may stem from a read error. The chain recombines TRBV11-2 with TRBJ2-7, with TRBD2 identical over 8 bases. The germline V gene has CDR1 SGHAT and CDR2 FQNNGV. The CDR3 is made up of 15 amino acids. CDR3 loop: CANSFFGGDSYEQYF. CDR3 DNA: TGTGCCAACAGCTTTTTCGGGGGGGACTCCTACGAGCAGTACTTC.

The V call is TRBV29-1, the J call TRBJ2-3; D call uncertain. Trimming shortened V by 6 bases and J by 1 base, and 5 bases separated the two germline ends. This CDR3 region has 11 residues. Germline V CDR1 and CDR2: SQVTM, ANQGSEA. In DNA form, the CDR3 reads TGCAGCGTCGAGGGCACAGATACGCAGTATTTT. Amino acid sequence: CSVEGTDTQYF.

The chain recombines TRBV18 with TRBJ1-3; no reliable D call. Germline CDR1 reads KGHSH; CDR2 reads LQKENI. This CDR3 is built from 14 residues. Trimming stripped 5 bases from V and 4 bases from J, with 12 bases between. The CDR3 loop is CASSTRQSGNTIYF. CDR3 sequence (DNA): TGTGCCAGCTCAACCCGCCAGTCCGGAAACACCATATATTTT.

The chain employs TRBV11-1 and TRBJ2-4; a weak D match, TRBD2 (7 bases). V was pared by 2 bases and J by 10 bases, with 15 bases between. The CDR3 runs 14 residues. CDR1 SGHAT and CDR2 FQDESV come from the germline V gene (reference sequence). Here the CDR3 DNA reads TGTGCCAGCAGCTTAACGGGGGGCATGGATATTCAGTACTTC. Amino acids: CASSLTGGMDIQYF.

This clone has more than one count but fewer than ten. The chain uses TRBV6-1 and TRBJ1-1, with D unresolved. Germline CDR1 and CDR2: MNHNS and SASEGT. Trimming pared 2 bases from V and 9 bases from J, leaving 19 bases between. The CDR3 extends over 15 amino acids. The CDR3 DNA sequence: TGTGCCAGCAGTGAAATGACTCGTGGGCCGGTTAAAGCTTTCTTT. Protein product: CASSEMTRGPVKAFF.

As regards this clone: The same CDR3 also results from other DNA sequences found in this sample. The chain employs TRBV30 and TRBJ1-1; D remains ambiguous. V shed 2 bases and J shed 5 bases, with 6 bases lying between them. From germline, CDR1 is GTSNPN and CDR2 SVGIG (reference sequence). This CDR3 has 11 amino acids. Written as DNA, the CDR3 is TGTGCCTGGAGTCCACGGACTGAAGCTTTCTTT. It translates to CAWSPRTEAFF. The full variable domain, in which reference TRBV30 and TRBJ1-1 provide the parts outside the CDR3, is SQTIHQWPATLVQPVGSPLSLECTVEGTSNPNLYWYRQAAGRGLQLLFYSVGIGQISSEVPQNLSASRPQDRQFILSSKKLLLSDSGFYLCAWSPRTEAFFGQGTRLTVV.

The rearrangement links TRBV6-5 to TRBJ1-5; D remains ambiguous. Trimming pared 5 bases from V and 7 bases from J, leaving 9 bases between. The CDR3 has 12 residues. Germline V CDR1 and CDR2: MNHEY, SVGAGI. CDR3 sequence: CASSDPGQPQHF. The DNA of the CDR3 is TGTGCCAGCAGTGACCCTGGGCAGCCCCAGCATTTT.

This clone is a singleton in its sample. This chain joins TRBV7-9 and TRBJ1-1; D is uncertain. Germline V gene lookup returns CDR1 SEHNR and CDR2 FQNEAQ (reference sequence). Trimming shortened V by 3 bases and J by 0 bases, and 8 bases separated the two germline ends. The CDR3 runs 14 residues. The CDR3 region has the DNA TGTGCCAGCAGCTTGAGTACCATGAACACTGAAGCTTTCTTT. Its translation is CASSLSTMNTEAFF.

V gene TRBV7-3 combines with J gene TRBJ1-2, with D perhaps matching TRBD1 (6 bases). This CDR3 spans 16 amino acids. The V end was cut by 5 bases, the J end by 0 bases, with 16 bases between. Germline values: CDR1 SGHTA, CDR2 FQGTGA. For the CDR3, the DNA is TGTGCCAGCAGCCGCGGGGGGGCAGAATCTAACTATGGCTACACCTTC. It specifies CASSRGGAESNYGYTF.

Written as DNA, the CDR3 is TGTGCCACCAGCAGAGGGAGGGACAGCCGGAGTGATGAGCAGTTCTTC. This codes for CATSRGRDSRSDEQFF. V usage is TRBV15 and J usage is TRBJ2-1, with D perhaps matching TRBD1 (7 bases). V lost 1 base to trimming and J lost 8 bases, with 18 bases between them. The germline V gene encodes CDR1 LNHNV and CDR2 YYDKDF (reference sequence). The CDR3 totals 16 residues.

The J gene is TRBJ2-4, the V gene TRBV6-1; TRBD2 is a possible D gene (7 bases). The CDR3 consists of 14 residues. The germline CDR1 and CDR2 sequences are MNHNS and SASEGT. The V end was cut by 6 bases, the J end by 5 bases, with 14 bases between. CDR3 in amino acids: CASRRRGPQNIQYF. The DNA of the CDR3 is TGTGCCAGCAGGAGGCGGGGGCCCCAAAACATTCAGTACTTC.

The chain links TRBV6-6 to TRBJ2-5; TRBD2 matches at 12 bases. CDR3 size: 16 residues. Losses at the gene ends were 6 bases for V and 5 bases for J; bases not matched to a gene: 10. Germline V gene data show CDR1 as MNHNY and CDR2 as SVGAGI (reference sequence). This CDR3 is CASSPRTSGTVETQYF. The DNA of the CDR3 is TGTGCCAGCAGCCCTAGGACTAGCGGGACGGTGGAGACCCAGTACTTC.

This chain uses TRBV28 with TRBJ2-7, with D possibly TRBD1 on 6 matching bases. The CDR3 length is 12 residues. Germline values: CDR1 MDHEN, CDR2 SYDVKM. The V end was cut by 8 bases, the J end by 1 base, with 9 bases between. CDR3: CASGQISYEQYF. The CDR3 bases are TGTGCCAGCGGACAGATTTCCTACGAGCAGTACTTC.

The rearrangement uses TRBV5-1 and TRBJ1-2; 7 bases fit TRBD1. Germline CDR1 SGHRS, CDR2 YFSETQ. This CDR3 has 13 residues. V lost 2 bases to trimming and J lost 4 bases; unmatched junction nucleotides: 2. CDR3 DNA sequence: TGCGCCAGCAGCTTCTCAGGGGGCTATGGCTACACCTTC. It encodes CASSFSGGYGYTF.

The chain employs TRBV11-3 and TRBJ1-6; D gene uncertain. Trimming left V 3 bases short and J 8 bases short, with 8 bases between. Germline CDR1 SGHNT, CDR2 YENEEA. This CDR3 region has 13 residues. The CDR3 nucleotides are TGTGCCAGCAGCTTTGAGAGGGATTCACCCCTCCACTTT. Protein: CASSFERDSPLHF.

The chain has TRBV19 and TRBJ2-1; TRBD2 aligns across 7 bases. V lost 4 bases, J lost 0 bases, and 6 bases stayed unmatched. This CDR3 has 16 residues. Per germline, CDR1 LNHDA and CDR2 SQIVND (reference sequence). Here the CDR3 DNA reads TGTGCCAGTAGTAGTACTAGCGCAAGCTCCTACAATGAGCAGTTCTTC. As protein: CASSSTSASSYNEQFF.

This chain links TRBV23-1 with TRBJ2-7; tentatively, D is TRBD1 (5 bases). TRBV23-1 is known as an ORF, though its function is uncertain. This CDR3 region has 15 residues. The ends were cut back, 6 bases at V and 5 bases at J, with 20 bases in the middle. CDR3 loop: CASSLLQGYFDEQYF. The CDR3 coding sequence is TGCGCCAGCAGCCTCCTCCAGGGTTATTTCGACGAGCAGTACTTC.

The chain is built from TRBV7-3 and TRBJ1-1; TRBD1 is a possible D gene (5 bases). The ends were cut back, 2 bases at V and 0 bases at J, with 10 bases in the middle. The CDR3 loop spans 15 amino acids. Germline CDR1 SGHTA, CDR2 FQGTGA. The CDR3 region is CASSLSRGLNTEAFF. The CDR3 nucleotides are TGTGCCAGCAGCTTATCCCGGGGCTTGAACACTGAAGCTTTCTTT.